This TCR beta chain was obtained from a study of OX40 agonist ivuxolimab in advanced cancers. Overall study: The dose-escalation cohort had hepatocellular carcinoma, melanoma, renal cell or head and neck cancer. The study reported partial responses in three patients: one hepatocellular carcinoma, two cutaneous melanoma.

By sample fraction, this clone is medium-sized. Antigen: not known. Sequencing used immunoSEQ multiplex PCR; TCRdb keeps in-frame clones, though not all of them. The sample carries 40,000 or so clones, 70% to 85% recorded once. CDR1 is SGHTA and CDR2 is FQGTGA in the germline V gene. This CDR3 is 18 amino acids long. The V segment lost 3 bases and the J segment 2 bases; nucleotides outside the gene matches: 13. Whole-study findings and limits: Clonal expansion from baseline to week 6 occurred in both CD4+ and CD8+ T cells. More expanded clones were found, on average, in CD8+ than in CD4+ T cells.

The source was CD4+ or CD8+ T cells sorted from blood, collected in a trial of the OX40 agonist ivuxolimab. The V call is TRBV7-3, the J call TRBJ2-7, with 10 bases identical to TRBD2. The receptor was isolated from an adult with an advanced solid tumor such as melanoma, head and neck, liver or kidney cancer. The CDR3 nucleotides read TGTGCCAGCAGCTTTCGAGATCCAGCGGGAGGGCCTACCTACGAGCAGTACTTC. Amino acids: CASSFRDPAGGPTYEQYF.